The sequence of this T cell receptor beta chain was determined in a study of T cell responses to AZD1222 COVID-19 vaccine. Overall study: Samples with a second dose at about 4 or about 12 weeks were pooled together.

This CDR3 has 13 residues. V was pared by 3 bases and J by 4 bases, with 12 bases between. The germline CDR1 and CDR2 sequences are DFQATT and SNEGSKA (reference sequence). Findings of the study overall: Once two AZD1222 doses were given, Spike-specific TCR breadth and depth went up. Donors were chiefly white British, with a greater number of females, and clonal diversity was perhaps underestimated. Repertoire sampling occurred only after the peak T cell response.

On this clone itself: Its antigen is not identified.

Clones were sequenced by immunoSEQ multiplex PCR, and TCRdb holds only the in-frame ones, with some missing. The data hold some 130,000 clones, with more than 85% observed a single time. The TCR sequence derives from an adult in good health. The sequencing used peripheral blood, collected on day 0 of AZD1222 vaccination. The V call is TRBV20-1, the J call TRBJ1-2; D is perhaps TRBD1 (5 bases). The CDR3 region is CSASWGGTYGYTF. The CDR3 DNA follows: TGCAGTGCTAGTTGGGGGGGAACCTATGGCTACACCTTC.